One and the same sample provided the 15 T cell receptor beta chains below, sequenced in a study of blood T cell repertoires in COVID-19. TCRdb's table, derived via immunoSEQ multiplex PCR, lists solely in-frame clones and lacks some. The table shows approximately 28,000 clones, with 72% occurring only once. The sample comprised peripheral blood. These receptors were obtained from a boy aged 2 to 10 with active or convalescent COVID-19.

V usage is TRBV6-5 and J usage is TRBJ1-1; D may be TRBD1 (6 bases). The CDR3 totals 14 residues. V was shortened by 6 bases and J by 1 base, with 12 bases between the two germline ends. The V gene's germline CDR1 is MNHEY and CDR2 SVGAGI. CDR3 sequence (DNA): TGTGCCAGCAGCAGGACAGCTTCGAACACTGAAGCTTTCTTT. Amino acids: CASSRTASNTEAFF.

This chain connects TRBV5-4 to TRBJ1-2; no reliable D call. Deletions cut 2 bases from V and 2 bases from J, with 7 bases between. CDR3 length: 13 amino acids. The germline CDR1 and CDR2 sequences are SGHNT and YYREEE (reference sequence). For the CDR3, the DNA is TGTGCCAGCAGCTTACGTGAGAACTATGGCTACACCTTC. It translates to CASSLRENYGYTF.

The V gene is TRBV29-1, the J gene TRBJ2-7; maybe TRBD1 (6 bases). The CDR3 sequence is 13 residues long. Trimming removed 5 bases from V and 4 bases from J, with 15 bases in between. CDR1 SQVTM and CDR2 ANQGSEA come from the germline V gene. The CDR3 reads CSVLGATAYEQYF. The CDR3 bases are TGCAGCGTTTTGGGGGCGACGGCATACGAGCAGTACTTC.

The genes are TRBV6-5 and TRBJ1-5; D not resolved. The CDR3 has 14 residues. The germline V gene has CDR1 MNHEY and CDR2 SVGAGI. Trimming removed 11 bases from V and 1 base from J, with 15 bases in between. The CDR3, as DNA: TGTGCCGCGTCGGAGAACACGAGCAATCAGCCCCAGCATTTT. Translating it yields CAASENTSNQPQHF.

The sample holds a few counts of this clone. This chain links TRBV28 with TRBJ1-2; 9 nucleotides line up with TRBD1. CDR3 size: 13 residues. V lost 2 bases and J lost 8; bases outside the gene matches: 3. The germline gives CDR1 MDHEN, CDR2 SYDVKM. The CDR3 loop is CASSLNRGRGYTF. The CDR3 DNA is TGTGCCAGCAGTTTAAACAGGGGGCGAGGCTACACCTTC.

By share, this clone ranks as medium-sized (0.01 to 0.1%). The rearrangement uses TRBV28 and TRBJ2-3; 8 bases fit TRBD2. The germline gives CDR1 MDHEN, CDR2 SYDVKM. The CDR3 is 16 residues long. V shed 4 bases and J 6 bases; nucleotides not matched to a gene: 12. The CDR3 bases are TGTGCCAGCAGTTACCCTTACGGGGGGGCAAGTGATACGCAGTATTTT. This encodes CASSYPYGGASDTQYF.

The chain couples TRBV28 to TRBJ2-2, with TRBD1 matching over 7 bases. The CDR3 totals 15 residues. Germline CDR1 MDHEN, CDR2 SYDVKM. V trimming: 5 bases; J trimming: 4 bases; junction bases outside the gene matches: 7. The CDR3 protein is CASSERGRFTGELFF. The CDR3 DNA sequence: TGTGCCAGCAGTGAGAGGGGGCGGTTCACCGGGGAGCTGTTTTTT.

The chain uses TRBV7-8 and TRBJ2-7, with D unresolved. Looked up from germline, CDR1 is SGHVS and CDR2 is FQNEAQ. The CDR3 has 11 residues. With 5 bases removed from V and 3 bases from J, the gap between germline ends came to 5 bases. Written as DNA, the CDR3 is TGTGCCAGCAGCCTCTACTACGAGCAGTACTTC. Residues: CASSLYYEQYF.

The gene calls are TRBV7-9 and TRBJ2-7; 9 nucleotides line up with TRBD1. The CDR3 is 16 residues long. Germline V CDR1 and CDR2: SEHNR, FQNEAQ (reference sequence). J lost 3 bases, V lost 3 bases, and 9 bases had no gene match. The CDR3: CASSFGGQGPNYEQYV. The CDR3 region has the DNA TGTGCCAGCAGCTTTGGGGGACAGGGACCGAACTACGAGCAGTACGTC.

The chain links TRBV19 to TRBJ2-1; 15 positions agree with TRBD2. Germline CDR1 reads LNHDA; CDR2 reads SQIVND (reference sequence). The CDR3 runs 21 residues. Trimming removed 1 base from V and 1 base from J; junction bases left unmatched: 11. The CDR3 protein is CASSIGRTSGRASRSYNEQFF. CDR3 sequence (DNA): TGTGCCAGTAGTATAGGGCGGACTAGCGGGAGGGCCTCGCGTTCCTACAATGAGCAGTTCTTC.

This clone was counted a few times. The chain combines TRBV6-5 with TRBJ1-6; 7 bases are a match to TRBD1. There are 15 residues in the CDR3. The V gene end was trimmed by 2 bases and the J gene end by 7 bases; junction bases not matched to a gene: 5. Germline V CDR1 and CDR2: MNHEY, SVGAGI. The CDR3 loop is CASSYKLQGNSPLHF. In DNA, the CDR3 is TGTGCCAGCAGTTACAAACTACAGGGGAATTCACCCCTCCACTTT.

The J gene is TRBJ2-1, the V gene TRBV7-9, with unresolved D. Trimming took off 2 bases at V and 6 bases at J, with 8 bases between the two ends. The CDR3 loop spans 13 amino acids. Germline CDR1 is SEHNR and CDR2 is FQNEAQ (reference sequence). The CDR3 sequence is CASSLSGGNEQFF. The DNA for the CDR3 is TGTGCCAGCAGCTTATCCGGCGGCAATGAGCAGTTCTTC.

This clone has more than one count but fewer than ten. The CDR3 sequence is CASSLGTGRFYGYTF. The CDR3 coding sequence is TGCGCCAGCAGCTTGGGGACAGGGCGATTCTATGGCTACACCTTC. The rearrangement joins TRBV5-1 to TRBJ1-2; the match to TRBD1 covers 8 bases. V was clipped by 0 bases and J by 4 bases; unmatched bases: 5. The CDR3 has 15 residues. Germline V gene lookup returns CDR1 SGHRS and CDR2 YFSETQ.

This clone was picked up one time. V gene TRBV19 combines with J gene TRBJ1-5; tentative D call: TRBD1 (5 bases). This CDR3 is built from 12 residues. Germline V gives CDR1 LNHDA, CDR2 SQIVND (reference sequence). The V end was cut by 9 bases, the J end by 3 bases, with 9 bases between. The CDR3 protein is CASGHTNQPQHF. CDR3 sequence (DNA): TGTGCCAGCGGACACACCAATCAGCCCCAGCATTTT.

This clone was seen only a few times. The DNA of the CDR3 is TGTGCCAGCAGCCCTTTAAGCGTCGGCGGGGAGCTGTTTTTT. Translating it yields CASSPLSVGGELFF. The chain carries TRBV28 and TRBJ2-2, with no clear D. Trimming shortened V by 6 bases and J by 7 bases, and 15 bases separated the two germline ends. Germline lookup yields CDR1 MDHEN and CDR2 SYDVKM. The CDR3 runs 14 residues.